This entry concerns a single T cell receptor (beta chain). The sample comes from a study of T cells in Graves' hyperthyroidism and ophthalmopathy. Diagnosis relied on clinical symptoms, serum thyroxine and TRAb, thyroid ultrasound and orbital computed tomography. Amplification yielded TCR beta CDR3 regions, with RNA transcripts as the source. HTBI primers were used for first-round RT-PCR of the TCR CDR3. TCRdb redid the calling of the multiplex PCR reads with MiXCR, one entry per CDR3 protein. The sample yields about 260,000 distinct CDR3 sequences, 20% to 25% seen once. CDR3 length: 15 amino acids. Germline V gene sequence: CDR1 MDHEN, CDR2 SYDVKM. Germline trimming cut 8 bases from V and 4 bases from J; bases unmatched to any gene: 10.

The source material was blood. This receptor was taken from a man aged 40-49 years with Graves' hyperthyroidism that later progressed to Graves' ophthalmopathy. The chain combines TRBV28 with TRBJ1-3; TRBD1 matches at 8 bases. Written as DNA, the CDR3 is TGTGCCAGCCACGAGTCCGGGACAGGCGGAAACACCATATATTTT. Translated, it gives CASHESGTGGNTIYF.